Detailed here is one T cell receptor (beta chain). This specimen includes other DNA sequences encoding the same CDR3. This sample was included in a study of blood T cell repertoires in COVID-19. Overall study context: Spain, Italy and the United States supplied samples that represented acute and convalescent COVID-19. PBMCs, B-cell-depleted T cells, or T cells were the source of the cDNA or gDNA that made up the material.

V was clipped by 0 bases and J by 2 bases, with 5 bases between them. The germline V gene has CDR1 SGHRS and CDR2 YFSETQ. The CDR3 is 13 residues long. In the source study's methods: Scientists estimated how many nucleated cells there were by amplifying reference gene primers. Sequencing used immunoSEQ multiplex PCR; TCRdb keeps in-frame clones, though not all of them. V and J calls and clone size follow that table, whereas D and trimming were derived from the DNA. This table holds over 140,000 clones, 76% found once. Source material: peripheral blood. The chain carries TRBV5-1 and TRBJ1-1; no definite D call. This TCR was recovered from a woman at least 80 years old with active or convalescent COVID-19. The CDR3 bases are TGCGCCAGCAGCTTGGATCTTAACACTGAAGCTTTCTTT. The encoded protein is CASSLDLNTEAFF.